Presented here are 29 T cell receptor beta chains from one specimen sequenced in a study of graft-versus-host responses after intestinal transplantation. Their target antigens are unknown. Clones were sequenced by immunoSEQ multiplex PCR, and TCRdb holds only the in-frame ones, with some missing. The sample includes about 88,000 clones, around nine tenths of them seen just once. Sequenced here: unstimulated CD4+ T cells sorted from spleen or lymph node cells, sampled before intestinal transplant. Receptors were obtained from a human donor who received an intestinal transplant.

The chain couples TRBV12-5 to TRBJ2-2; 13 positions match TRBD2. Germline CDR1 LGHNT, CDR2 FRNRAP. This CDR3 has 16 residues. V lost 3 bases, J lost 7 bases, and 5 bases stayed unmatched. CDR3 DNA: TGTGCTAGTGGTTTCGGACTAGCGGGAGTAGGCGGGGAGCTGTTTTTT. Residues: CASGFGLAGVGGELFF.

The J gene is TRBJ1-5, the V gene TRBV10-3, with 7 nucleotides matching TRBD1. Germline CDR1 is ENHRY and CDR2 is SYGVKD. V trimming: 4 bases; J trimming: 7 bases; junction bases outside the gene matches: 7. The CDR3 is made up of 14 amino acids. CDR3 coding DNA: TGTGCCATCAGTGGGGTCAGGGGGGACCAGCCCCAGCATTTT. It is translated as CAISGVRGDQPQHF.

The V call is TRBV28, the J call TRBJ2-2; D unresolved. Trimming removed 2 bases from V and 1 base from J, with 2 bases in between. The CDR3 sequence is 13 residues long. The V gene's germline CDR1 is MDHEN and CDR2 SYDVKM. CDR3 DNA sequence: TGTGCCAGCAGTTTACAGAACACCGGGGAGCTGTTTTTT. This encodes CASSLQNTGELFF.

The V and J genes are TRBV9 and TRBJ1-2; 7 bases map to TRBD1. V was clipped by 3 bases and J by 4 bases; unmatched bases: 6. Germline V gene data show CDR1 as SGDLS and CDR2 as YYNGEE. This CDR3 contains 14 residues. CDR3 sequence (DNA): TGTGCCAGCAGCGCAAAGGACAGGTTCTATGGCTACACCTTC. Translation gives CASSAKDRFYGYTF.

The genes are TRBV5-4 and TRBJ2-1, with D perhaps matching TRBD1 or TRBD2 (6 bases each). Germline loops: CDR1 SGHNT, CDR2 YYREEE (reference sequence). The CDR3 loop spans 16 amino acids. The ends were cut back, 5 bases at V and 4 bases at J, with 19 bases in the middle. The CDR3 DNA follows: TGTGCCAGCAGGCTTGTAAGTGGGGGGCTGTACAATGAGCAGTTCTTC. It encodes CASRLVSGGLYNEQFF.

The CDR3 is CASSPATSGMVEQYF. CDR3 bases: TGTGCCAGCAGCCCCGCGACTAGCGGGATGGTCGAGCAGTACTTC. This chain uses TRBV28 with TRBJ2-7, with 11 bases lining up with TRBD2. The CDR3 covers 15 residues. Germline V gene data show CDR1 as MDHEN and CDR2 as SYDVKM. Germline trimming cut 6 bases from V and 6 bases from J; bases unmatched to any gene: 10.

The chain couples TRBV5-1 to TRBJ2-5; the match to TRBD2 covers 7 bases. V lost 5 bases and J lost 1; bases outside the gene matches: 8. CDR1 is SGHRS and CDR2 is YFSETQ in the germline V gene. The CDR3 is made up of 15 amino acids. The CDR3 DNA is TGCGCCAGCAGGCCTTGGACGGGGGGCCAAGAGACCCAGTACTTC. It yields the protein CASRPWTGGQETQYF.

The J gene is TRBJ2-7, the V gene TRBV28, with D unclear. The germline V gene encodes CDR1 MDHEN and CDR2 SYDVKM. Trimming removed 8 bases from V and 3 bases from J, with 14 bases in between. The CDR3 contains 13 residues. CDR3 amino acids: CASGLPLDYEQYF. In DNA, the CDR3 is TGTGCCAGCGGATTACCATTGGACTACGAGCAGTACTTC.

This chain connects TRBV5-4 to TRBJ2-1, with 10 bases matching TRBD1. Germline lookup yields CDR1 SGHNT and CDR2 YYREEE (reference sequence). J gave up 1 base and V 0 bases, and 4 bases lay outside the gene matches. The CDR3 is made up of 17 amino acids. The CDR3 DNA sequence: TGTGCCAGCAGCTTGGGAGACAGGGGGCAGTCCTACAATGAGCAGTTCTTC. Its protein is CASSLGDRGQSYNEQFF. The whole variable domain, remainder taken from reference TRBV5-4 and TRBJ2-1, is ETGVTQSPTHLIKTRGQQVTLRCSSQSGHNTVSWYQQALGQGPQFIFQYYREEENGRGNFPPRFSGLQFPNYSSELNVNALELDDSALYLCASSLGDRGQSYNEQFFGPGTRLTVL.

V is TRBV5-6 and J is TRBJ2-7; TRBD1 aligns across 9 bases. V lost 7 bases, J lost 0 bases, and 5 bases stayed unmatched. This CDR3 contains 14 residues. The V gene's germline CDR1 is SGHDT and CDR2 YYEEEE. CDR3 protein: CASRETGGSYEQYF. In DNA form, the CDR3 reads TGTGCCAGCCGCGAGACAGGGGGCTCCTACGAGCAGTACTTC.

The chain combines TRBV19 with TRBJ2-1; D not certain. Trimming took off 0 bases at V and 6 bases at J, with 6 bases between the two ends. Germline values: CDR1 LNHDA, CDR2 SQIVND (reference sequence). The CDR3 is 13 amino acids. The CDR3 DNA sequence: TGTGCCAGTAGTATAGAGGCCGGCAATGAGCAGTTCTTC. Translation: CASSIEAGNEQFF.

The CDR3 is CAWSPRRGEAFF. The CDR3 DNA reads TGTGCCTGGAGTCCTAGGAGGGGTGAAGCTTTCTTT. This rearrangement joins TRBV30 to TRBJ1-1, with D perhaps TRBD1 (5 bases). This CDR3 region has 12 residues. Germline V gene data show CDR1 as GTSNPN and CDR2 as SVGIG (reference sequence). Deletions cut 2 bases from V and 7 bases from J, with 11 bases between.

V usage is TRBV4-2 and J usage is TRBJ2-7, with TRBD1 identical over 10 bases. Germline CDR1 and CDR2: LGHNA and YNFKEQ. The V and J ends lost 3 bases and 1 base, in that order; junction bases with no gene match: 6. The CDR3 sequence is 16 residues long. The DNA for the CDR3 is TGTGCCAGCAGCCACGAGCCGGGACAGGGGTCCTACGAGCAGTACTTC. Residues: CASSHEPGQGSYEQYF.

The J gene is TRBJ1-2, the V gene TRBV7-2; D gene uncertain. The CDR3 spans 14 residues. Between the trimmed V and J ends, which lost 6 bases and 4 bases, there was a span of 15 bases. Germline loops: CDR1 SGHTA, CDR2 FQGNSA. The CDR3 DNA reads TGTGCCAGCAGTTATCGCGAGGCTCCCTATGGCTACACCTTC. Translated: CASSYREAPYGYTF.

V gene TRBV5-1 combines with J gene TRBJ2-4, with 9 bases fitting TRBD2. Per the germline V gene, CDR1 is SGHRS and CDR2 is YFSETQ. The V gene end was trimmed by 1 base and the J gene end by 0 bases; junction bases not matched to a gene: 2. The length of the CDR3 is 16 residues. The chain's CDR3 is CASSLSSGVAKNIQYF. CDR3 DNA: TGCGCCAGCAGCTTGTCTAGCGGGGTAGCCAAAAACATTCAGTACTTC. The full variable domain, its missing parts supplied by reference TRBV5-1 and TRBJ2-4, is KAGVTQTPRYLIKTRGQQVTLSCSPISGHRSVSWYQQTPGQGLQFLFEYFSETQRNKGNFPGRFSGRQFSNSRSEMNVSTLELGDSALYLCASSLSSGVAKNIQYFGAGTRLSVL.

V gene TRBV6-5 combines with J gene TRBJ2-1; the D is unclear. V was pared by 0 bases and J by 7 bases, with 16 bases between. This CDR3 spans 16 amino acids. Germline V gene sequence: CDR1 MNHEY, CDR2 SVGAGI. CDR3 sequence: CASSYSSVQRSNEQFF. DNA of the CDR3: TGTGCCAGCAGTTACTCGAGCGTCCAAAGGAGTAATGAGCAGTTCTTC.

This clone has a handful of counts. This CDR3 reads CATTLGQEGGYTF. DNA for the CDR3: TGTGCCACCACCCTGGGACAGGAGGGAGGCTACACCTTC. The rearrangement links TRBV10-3 to TRBJ1-2, with 8 nucleotides matching TRBD1. The CDR3 has 13 amino acids. Germline loops: CDR1 ENHRY, CDR2 SYGVKD. V lost 10 bases to trimming and J lost 8 bases; unmatched junction nucleotides: 12.

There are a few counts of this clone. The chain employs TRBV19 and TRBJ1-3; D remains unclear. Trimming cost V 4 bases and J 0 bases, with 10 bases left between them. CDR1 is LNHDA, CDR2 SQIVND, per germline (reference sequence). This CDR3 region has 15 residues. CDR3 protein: CASSTHNLSGNTIYF. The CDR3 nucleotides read TGTGCCAGTAGTACACACAACCTCTCTGGAAACACCATATATTTT.

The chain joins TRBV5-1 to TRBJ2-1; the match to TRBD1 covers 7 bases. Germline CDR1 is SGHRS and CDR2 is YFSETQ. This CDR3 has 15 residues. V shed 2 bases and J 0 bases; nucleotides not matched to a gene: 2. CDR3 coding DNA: TGCGCCAGCAGCTTAACAGGGGACTCCTACAATGAGCAGTTCTTC. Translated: CASSLTGDSYNEQFF. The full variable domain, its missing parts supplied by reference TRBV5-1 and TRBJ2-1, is KAGVTQTPRYLIKTRGQQVTLSCSPISGHRSVSWYQQTPGQGLQFLFEYFSETQRNKGNFPGRFSGRQFSNSRSEMNVSTLELGDSALYLCASSLTGDSYNEQFFGPGTRLTVL.

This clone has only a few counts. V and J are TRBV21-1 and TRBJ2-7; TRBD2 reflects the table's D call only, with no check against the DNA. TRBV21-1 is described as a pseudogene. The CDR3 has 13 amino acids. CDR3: CGKGTRTNYEQYF. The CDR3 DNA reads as TGTGGGAAAGGGACTAGAACAAACTACGAGCAGTACTTC.

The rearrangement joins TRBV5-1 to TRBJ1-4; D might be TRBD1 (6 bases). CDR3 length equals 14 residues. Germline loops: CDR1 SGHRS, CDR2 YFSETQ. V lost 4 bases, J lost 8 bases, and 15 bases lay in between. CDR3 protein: CASSGGPSGEKLFF. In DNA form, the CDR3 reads TGCGCCAGCAGCGGGGGGCCAAGTGGGGAAAAACTGTTTTTT.

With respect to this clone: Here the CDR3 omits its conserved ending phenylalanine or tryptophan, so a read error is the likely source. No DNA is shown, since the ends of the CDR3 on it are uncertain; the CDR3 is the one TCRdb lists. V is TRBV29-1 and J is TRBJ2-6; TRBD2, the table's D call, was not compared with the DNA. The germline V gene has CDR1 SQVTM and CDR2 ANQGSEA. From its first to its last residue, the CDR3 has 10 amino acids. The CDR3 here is CSAGLAGSFL.

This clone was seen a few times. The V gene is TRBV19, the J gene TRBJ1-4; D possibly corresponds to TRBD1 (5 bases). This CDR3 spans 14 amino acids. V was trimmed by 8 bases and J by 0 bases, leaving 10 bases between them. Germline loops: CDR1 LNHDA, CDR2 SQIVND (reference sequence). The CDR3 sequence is CASGGFTTNEKLFF. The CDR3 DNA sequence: TGTGCCAGTGGGGGGTTCACAACTAATGAAAAACTGTTTTTT.

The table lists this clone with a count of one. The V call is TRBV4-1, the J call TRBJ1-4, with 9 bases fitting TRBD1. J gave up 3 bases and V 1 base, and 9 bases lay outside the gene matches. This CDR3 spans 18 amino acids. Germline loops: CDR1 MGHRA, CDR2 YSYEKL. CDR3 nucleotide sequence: TGCGCCAGCAGCCAAGGACTGACGGGACAGGGAGCTAATGAAAAACTGTTTTTT. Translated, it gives CASSQGLTGQGANEKLFF.

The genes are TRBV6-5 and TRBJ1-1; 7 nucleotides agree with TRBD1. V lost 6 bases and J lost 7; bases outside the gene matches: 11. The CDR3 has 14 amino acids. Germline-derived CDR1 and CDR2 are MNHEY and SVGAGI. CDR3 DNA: TGTGCCAGCAGACGCTCCTCCAGGGGGGGTGAAGCTTTCTTT. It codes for CASRRSSRGGEAFF.

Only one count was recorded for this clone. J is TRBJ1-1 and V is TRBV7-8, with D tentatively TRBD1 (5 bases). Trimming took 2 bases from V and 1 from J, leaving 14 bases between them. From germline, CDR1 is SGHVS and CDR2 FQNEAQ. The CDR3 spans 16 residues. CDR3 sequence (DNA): TGTGCCAGCAGCTTACCTCAACAGGCCGCGAACACTGAAGCTTTCTTT. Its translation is CASSLPQQAANTEAFF. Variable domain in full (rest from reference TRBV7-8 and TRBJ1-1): GAGVSQSPRYKVAKRGQDVALRCDPISGHVSLFWYQQALGQGPEFLTYFQNEAQLDKSGLPSDRFFAERPEGSVSTLKIQRTQQEDSAVYLCASSLPQQAANTEAFFGQGTRLTVV.

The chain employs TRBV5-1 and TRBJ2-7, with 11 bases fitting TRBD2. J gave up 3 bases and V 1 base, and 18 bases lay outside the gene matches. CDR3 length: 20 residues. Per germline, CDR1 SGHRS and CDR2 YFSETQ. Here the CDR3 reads CASSLSAGAPSSGGFYEQYF. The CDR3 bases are TGCGCCAGCAGCTTGTCAGCCGGGGCGCCGTCTAGCGGGGGGTTCTACGAGCAGTACTTC.

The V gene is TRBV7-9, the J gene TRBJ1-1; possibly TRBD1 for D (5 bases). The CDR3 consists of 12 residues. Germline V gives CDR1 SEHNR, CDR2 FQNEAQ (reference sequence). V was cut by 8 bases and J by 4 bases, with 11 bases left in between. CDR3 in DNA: TGTGCCAGCGAGGGGCAGAGCACTGAAGCTTTCTTT. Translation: CASEGQSTEAFF.

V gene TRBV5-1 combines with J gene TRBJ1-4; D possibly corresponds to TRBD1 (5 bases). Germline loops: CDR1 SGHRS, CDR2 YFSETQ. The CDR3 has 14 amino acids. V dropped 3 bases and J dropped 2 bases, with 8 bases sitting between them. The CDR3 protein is CASSSGMTNEKLFF. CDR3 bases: TGCGCCAGCAGCTCAGGGATGACTAATGAAAAACTGTTTTTT.